Each of the 23 T cell receptor beta chains below was sequenced from the same sample in a study of cytomegalovirus exposure and HLA in healthy donors. PCR amplification relied on 60 Vbeta primers (plus 13 Jbeta primers). TCRdb's table, derived via immunoSEQ multiplex PCR, lists solely in-frame clones and lacks some. Of 90,000 or so clones listed, nearly 80% are singletons. Sequences were obtained from PBMCs. The receptors were sampled from a woman between 50 and 59 years old in good health and CMV-seropositive.

This sequence joins TRBV14 and TRBJ2-7; 12 nucleotides align to TRBD1. J was trimmed by 7 bases and V by 4 bases; bases with no gene match: 8. CDR3 length: 15 residues. CDR1 and CDR2 (germline): SGHDN, FVKESK. The DNA for the CDR3 is TGTGCCAGCAGCCCCCCCGGGACAGGGGGCCGAGAGCAGTACTTC. Translation: CASSPPGTGGREQYF.

V gene TRBV19 combines with J gene TRBJ1-1; D perhaps matches TRBD1 (5 bases). This CDR3 is built from 15 residues. Trimming stripped 0 bases from V and 0 bases from J, with 8 bases between. The germline V gene encodes CDR1 LNHDA and CDR2 SQIVND (reference sequence). CDR3: CASSIEGGMNTEAFF. CDR3 DNA sequence: TGTGCCAGTAGTATAGAGGGGGGGATGAACACTGAAGCTTTCTTT.

This clone was observed a few times. The chain links TRBV30 to TRBJ1-1; the D is unclear. The CDR3 is made up of 13 amino acids. Germline CDR1 and CDR2: GTSNPN and SVGIG (reference sequence). Trimming left V 4 bases short and J 1 base short, with 10 bases between. CDR3 region: CAWIQAANTEAFF. The CDR3 DNA is TGTGCCTGGATCCAGGCCGCGAACACTGAAGCTTTCTTT.

The CDR3 DNA sequence: TGTGCCAGCAGCTTAAGTCCCGACTTCACAGATACGCAGTATTTT. This translates into CASSLSPDFTDTQYF. The V call is TRBV7-9, the J call TRBJ2-3; D remains unclear. Trimming removed 2 bases at V and 2 bases at J, with 11 bases between. Germline CDR1 is SEHNR and CDR2 is FQNEAQ (reference sequence). The CDR3 contains 15 residues.

This clone was observed a single time. J is TRBJ2-7 and V is TRBV2; D is possibly TRBD2 (6 bases). The germline V and J ends were trimmed by 7 bases and 3 bases, with 19 bases remaining between them. Germline values: CDR1 SNHLY, CDR2 FYNNEI. The CDR3 has 15 amino acids. This CDR3 reads CASTSRGDGLYEQYF. The CDR3 nucleotides are TGTGCCAGCACATCCCGCGGGGACGGACTCTACGAGCAGTACTTC. The entire variable domain, with the rest obtained from reference TRBV2 and TRBJ2-7, is as follows: EPEVTQTPSHQVTQMGQEVILRCVPISNHLYFYWYRQILGQKVEFLVSFYNNEISEKSEIFDDQFSVERPDGSNFTLKIRSTKLEDSAMYFCASTSRGDGLYEQYFGPGTRLTVT.

Regarding this clone: At one of its ends the junction is not consistent with the germline gene, which may arise from a read error. The chain uses TRBV7-9 and TRBJ2-3; 7 nucleotides match TRBD2. Germline V gene lookup returns CDR1 SEHNR and CDR2 FQNEAQ (reference sequence). The CDR3 length is 12 residues. In DNA form, the CDR3 reads TGTTCCAGCAGCTTAGTGGGAGGGACGCAGTATTTT. This translates into CSSSLVGGTQYF.

The chain has TRBV7-3 and TRBJ2-1, with 8 positions matching TRBD2. The CDR3 loop spans 15 amino acids. Germline V gene lookup returns CDR1 SGHTA and CDR2 FQGTGA. J was trimmed by 2 bases and V by 5 bases; bases with no gene match: 5. Here the CDR3 reads CASSPRGEAYNEQFF. CDR3 coding DNA: TGTGCCAGCAGCCCGCGGGGGGAGGCCTACAATGAGCAGTTCTTC.

V usage is TRBV6-5 and J usage is TRBJ1-2; 9 nucleotides match TRBD1. The CDR3 is 14 residues long. Germline-derived CDR1 and CDR2 are MNHEY and SVGAGI. Losses at the gene ends were 4 bases for V and 5 bases for J; bases not matched to a gene: 5. This chain's CDR3 is CASSSGQGFYGYTF. CDR3 sequence (DNA): TGTGCCAGCAGTTCGGGACAGGGCTTTTATGGCTACACCTTC.

The chain couples TRBV10-3 to TRBJ2-5, with 9 bases that match TRBD2. Germline-derived CDR1 and CDR2 are ENHRY and SYGVKD. The V gene end was trimmed by 4 bases and the J gene end by 3 bases; junction bases not matched to a gene: 6. This CDR3 comprises 15 residues. CDR3: CAISGSSGKKETQYF. In DNA, the CDR3 is TGTGCCATCAGTGGGTCTAGCGGGAAAAAAGAGACCCAGTACTTC.

This chain connects TRBV14 to TRBJ1-6, with a tentative D call TRBD1 (5 bases). The CDR3 length is 15 residues. Deletions cut 0 bases from V and 10 bases from J, with 13 bases between. CDR1 is SGHDN, CDR2 FVKESK, per germline. The CDR3 spells CASSQDPAGKSPLHF. The CDR3 DNA reads as TGTGCCAGCAGCCAAGATCCAGCAGGGAAATCACCCCTCCACTTT.

This clone was detected only a few times. CDR3 nucleotides: TGTGCCAGCAGCTTAGAACTAGCGGGAGGGCCTTTGGATACGCAGTATTTT. Protein product: CASSLELAGGPLDTQYF. The chain is built from TRBV7-8 and TRBJ2-3, with 13 bases matching TRBD2. CDR1 is SGHVS, CDR2 FQNEAQ, per germline. CDR3 length: 17 residues. The V gene end was trimmed by 1 base and the J gene end by 6 bases; junction bases not matched to a gene: 7.

A word on this clone: Its ends do not fully match the called genes, so a read error is possible. The rearrangement uses TRBV7-9 and TRBJ1-1; 8 positions agree with TRBD1. The CDR3 consists of 16 residues. The germline V gene encodes CDR1 SEHNR and CDR2 FQNEAQ (reference sequence). CDR3 sequence: CASSLGSGGADTVAFF. CDR3 nucleotides: TGTGCCAGCAGCTTAGGATCAGGGGGCGCCGACACTGTAGCTTTCTTT.

This clone was detected a few times. The gene calls are TRBV2 and TRBJ2-5, with 14 bases lining up with TRBD2. V gave up 5 bases and J gave up 5 bases; unmatched junction bases: 7. Germline assignment: CDR1 SNHLY and CDR2 FYNNEI. The CDR3 runs to 16 residues. The CDR3 coding sequence is TGTGCCAGCAGTCCCGGGACTAGCGGGGGCCGGGAGACCCAGTACTTC. Residues: CASSPGTSGGRETQYF.

In the case of this clone: An end of the junction differs from the germline gene, which may be a read error. The rearrangement uses TRBV6-4 and TRBJ1-6; maybe TRBD1 (6 bases). The CDR3 has 13 residues. Per germline, CDR1 MRHNA and CDR2 SNTAGT. CDR3 residues: CASGETGYSPLHF. CDR3 nucleotides: TGTGCCAGCGGTGAGACAGGCTATTCACCCCTCCACTTT.

This chain joins TRBV19 and TRBJ1-6, with TRBD1 as a possible D gene (5 bases). Trimming cost V 6 bases and J 8 bases, with 20 bases left between them. Germline V gives CDR1 LNHDA, CDR2 SQIVND (reference sequence). The CDR3 length is 16 residues. This chain's CDR3 is CASSLGRGKSDSPLHF. The CDR3 coding sequence is TGTGCCAGTAGCCTTGGCCGGGGGAAAAGCGATTCACCCCTCCACTTT.

This CDR3 reads CASSTRTGESEKLFF. The CDR3, as DNA: TGTGCCAGCAGTACTCGGACAGGGGAGTCTGAAAAACTGTTTTTT. The chain recombines TRBV6-1 with TRBJ1-4, with 9 positions matching TRBD1. V was pared by 5 bases and J by 7 bases, with 8 bases of the junction left unmatched. The CDR3 loop spans 15 amino acids. CDR1 and CDR2 (germline): MNHNS, SASEGT.

The chain combines TRBV6-1 with TRBJ1-2; 12 bases align to TRBD1. Germline V gene lookup returns CDR1 MNHNS and CDR2 SASEGT. J gave up 8 bases and V 3 bases, and 4 bases lay outside the gene matches. The CDR3 covers 14 residues. CDR3 coding DNA: TGTGCCAGCAGTGAGTGGGACAGGGGGCAAGGCTACACCTTC. Its protein is CASSEWDRGQGYTF.

The CDR3 sequence is CASSFETGNEQFF. The DNA for the CDR3 is TGTGCCAGCAGCTTTGAAACAGGGAATGAGCAGTTCTTC. J is TRBJ2-1 and V is TRBV5-6, with D perhaps matching TRBD1 (6 bases). CDR3 size: 13 residues. Per germline, CDR1 SGHDT and CDR2 YYEEEE. The germline V and J ends were trimmed by 2 bases and 7 bases, with 10 bases remaining between them.

The CDR3, as DNA: TGTGCCAGCAGCTTAGCCAGGTACCAAGAGACCCAGTACTTC. Protein: CASSLARYQETQYF. The rearrangement links TRBV7-9 to TRBJ2-5; no clear D. V dropped 0 bases and J dropped 0 bases, with 5 bases sitting between them. There are 14 residues in the CDR3. Germline V gives CDR1 SEHNR, CDR2 FQNEAQ (reference sequence). Filled out from reference TRBV7-9 and TRBJ2-5, the complete variable domain reads DTGVSQNPRHKITKRGQNVTFRCDPISEHNRLYWYRQTLGQGPEFLTYFQNEAQLEKSRLLSDRFSAERPKGSFSTLEIQRTEQGDSAMYLCASSLARYQETQYFGPGTRLLVL.

The chain uses TRBV5-4 and TRBJ2-1; TRBD2 agrees at 9 bases. Unmatched junction bases numbered 3, after V lost 0 bases and J lost 2 bases. The CDR3 sequence is 16 residues long. Germline V lookup: CDR1 SGHNT, CDR2 YYREEE (reference sequence). The DNA for the CDR3 is TGTGCCAGCAGCTTGGGGGCGGGGGGGACCTACAATGAGCAGTTCTTC. Translated, it gives CASSLGAGGTYNEQFF.

The V call is TRBV5-8, the J call TRBJ2-1; weak D call: TRBD1 (5 bases). The V end lost 4 bases, the J end lost 12 bases, and 14 bases lay between the germline ends. The length of the CDR3 is 12 residues. Looked up from germline, CDR1 is SGHTS and CDR2 is YDEGEE. The CDR3 DNA reads as TGTGCCAGCAGCGACGACTGGGGCGGGCAGTTCTTC. Protein: CASSDDWGGQFF.

The V and J genes are TRBV29-1 and TRBJ1-5; D remains unclear. V was cut by 4 bases and J by 4 bases, with 11 bases left in between. This CDR3 has 13 residues. The germline CDR1 and CDR2 sequences are SQVTM and ANQGSEA. This CDR3 reads CSVAYTENQPQHF. In DNA, the CDR3 is TGCAGCGTTGCTTACACAGAAAATCAGCCCCAGCATTTT.

V gene TRBV15 combines with J gene TRBJ2-3, with 11 bases lining up with TRBD2. V was pared by 4 bases and J by 6 bases, with 9 bases of the junction left unmatched. The CDR3 totals 16 residues. From germline, CDR1 is LNHNV and CDR2 YYDKDF (reference sequence). Here the CDR3 DNA reads TGTGCCACCAGCACCGGTAGCGGGGGGGCCCGGGATACGCAGTATTTT. This sequence encodes CATSTGSGGARDTQYF. Using reference TRBV15 and TRBJ2-3 for the parts outside the CDR3, the full variable domain is DAMVIQNPRYQVTQFGKPVTLSCSQTLNHNVMYWYQQKSSQAPKLLFHYYDKDFNNEADTPDNFQSRRPNTSFCFLDIRSPGLGDTAMYLCATSTGSGGARDTQYFGPGTRLTVL.